What follows describes a single T cell receptor beta chain. Its antigen is not yet known. Qualities for individual bases were not recorded, and no much larger clone is one base off. Donors formed part of the validation cohort, which comprised 120 subjects and was distinct from the first cohort of 690 or so subjects. The sample originates from a study of cytomegalovirus exposure and HLA in healthy donors (dated by TCRdb to about 2017). Study-level background: A later analysis indicated that the 95 to 150 validation repertoires were generated on the platform also employed for the roughly 730 repertoires of the first cohort. The study aimed to test whether signatures of past pathogen exposure could be identified by cataloging public T cell receptors. In addition to the first cohort of 666 subjects, a separate validation cohort of approximately 130 different subjects was used. The study combined high-throughput TCR immunosequencing, statistical association of individual TCRs with disease status, and machine learning to predict cytomegalovirus infection status.

Study-level results and caveats: Three of the identified cytomegalovirus-associated TCR beta chains were confirmed in vitro to be specific for cytomegalovirus antigens. A later analysis lacked HLA typing for the validation cohort, so it scored co-occurrence in that cohort across all 120 repertoires. A total of fewer than 200 TCR beta chains were listed by the study as associated with cytomegalovirus. Most TCR sequences were observed very rarely across donors, whereas some public TCRs were present in many individuals. The classifier was reported to diagnose cytomegalovirus status with high specificity and sensitivity in both the original cohort and the validation cohort. It was suggested by the authors that the approach could potentially be generalized to other disease states and immunological phenotypes. Subsequent analysis determined that TCRs grouped into clusters in the first cohort also showed a tendency toward co-occurrence across the 120 or so validation repertoires, and 94% of cluster scores exceeded 0.

Library prep was done by the immunoSEQ multiplex PCR assay. The original methods were these. A statistical classification framework was built to diagnose cytomegalovirus status from the catalog of TCR beta chain sequences. Imported from immuneACCESS, the table was reduced by TCRdb to in-frame sequences with V and J called. These copies leave out some clones; in studies compared against another copy, an unresolved V gene accounts for under half, and the cause of the remainder is not known. The V and J calls and clone size come from that table; D and trimming were worked out from the DNA. Within this sample are 70,000 to 90,000 clones, with about 82% of them counted one time only. The top ten clones comprise about 3% of the sample. Sequencing was done on a sample of PBMCs. The origin of this receptor is a man aged 25 to 40 in good health and CMV-seronegative.

The CDR3 region has the sequence CSVEDQDRGSSYEQYV. The DNA sequence is TGCAGCGTTGAAGATCAGGACAGGGGTAGCTCCTACGAGCAGTACGTC. Recombination linked TRBV29-1 to TRBJ2-7; TRBD1 agrees with 9 junctional bases. CDR1 SQVTM and CDR2 ANQGSEA were looked up in the germline V gene. Trimming removed 0 bases from V and 0 bases from J; the gene matches leave 6 bases unexplained. The CDR3 has 16 amino acids, counting the end cysteine and valine. The DNA shown is the 48-base CDR3, in frame from base 1.